These 30 T cell receptor beta chains originate from one sample sequenced in a study of control samples from healthy donors and cancer patients (TCRdb year 2020). Library generation was performed with the immunoSEQ multiplex PCR assay. TCRdb took this table from immuneACCESS and kept in-frame rearrangements with V and J called. Such tables lack part of the clones; where checked against another copy, unresolved V genes explain under half of the gap, and the rest is unexplained. Recorded for this sample are about 36,000 clones; roughly 92% of them occurred a single time. 1.5% to 2% of the sample is in the top ten clones. The sequencing sample was made of PBMCs. These TCRs come from a man in his forties or fifties with colorectal cancer.

The CDR3: CASSLAGGRTVNEQYF. DNA of the CDR3: TGTGCCAGCAGCTTAGCCGGAGGAAGGACAGTTAACGAGCAGTACTTC. The chain uses TRBV7-9 and TRBJ2-7; a weak D match, TRBD1 (6 bases). The germline CDR1 and CDR2 sequences are SEHNR and FQNEAQ (reference sequence). The CDR3 consists of 16 residues. Deletions cut 0 bases from V and 5 bases from J, with 17 bases between. Complete variable domain (other parts from reference TRBV7-9 and TRBJ2-7): DTGVSQNPRHKITKRGQNVTFRCDPISEHNRLYWYRQTLGQGPEFLTYFQNEAQLEKSRLLSDRFSAERPKGSFSTLEIQRTEQGDSAMYLCASSLAGGRTVNEQYFGPGTRLTVT.

V and J are TRBV7-9 and TRBJ1-1; no clear D gene. The germline CDR1 and CDR2 sequences are SEHNR and FQNEAQ (reference sequence). Trimming removed 1 base from V and 3 bases from J, with 9 bases in between. The CDR3 sequence is 14 residues long. The CDR3 region is CASSLDSRDTEAFF. Here the CDR3 DNA reads TGTGCCAGCAGCTTAGATTCTCGGGACACTGAAGCTTTCTTT.

The chain is built from TRBV19 and TRBJ2-2; a weak D match, TRBD1 (5 bases). Trimming cost V 6 bases and J 4 bases, with 12 bases left between them. There are 14 residues in the CDR3. Germline CDR1 and CDR2: LNHDA and SQIVND (reference sequence). DNA of the CDR3: TGTGCCAGTAGGGACATCCGGATCACCGGGGAGCTGTTTTTT. This translates into CASRDIRITGELFF.

V and J are TRBV2 and TRBJ1-1; D is uncertain. The CDR3 totals 14 residues. Trimming took off 5 bases at V and 2 bases at J, with 12 bases between the two ends. Germline V gives CDR1 SNHLY, CDR2 FYNNEI. CDR3 coding DNA: TGTGCCAGCAGTCTGCGACAAACAAACACTGAAGCTTTCTTT. Its protein is CASSLRQTNTEAFF.

This clone showed up just a few times. In the same sample, other DNA sequences code for this CDR3. The CDR3 is CASSPDRAGELFF. CDR3 in DNA: TGTGCCAGTAGTCCCGACAGGGCCGGGGAGCTGTTTTTT. The genes are TRBV19 and TRBJ2-2; TRBD1 matches at 7 bases. The CDR3 has 13 residues. Germline V CDR1 and CDR2: LNHDA, SQIVND (reference sequence). V shed 5 bases and J 6 bases; nucleotides not matched to a gene: 3.

J is TRBJ1-5 and V is TRBV24-1; TRBD1 matches at 12 bases. The CDR3 loop spans 16 amino acids. With 9 bases clipped from V and 4 bases from J, the junction kept 9 bases outside the gene matches. Germline V CDR1 and CDR2: KGHDR, SFDVKD. CDR3 coding DNA: TGTGCCACCTCCGGAGGGACAGGGGGCGCAAATCAGCCCCAGCATTTT. Protein sequence: CATSGGTGGANQPQHF.

The rearrangement uses TRBV3-1 (or the pseudogene TRBV3-2) and TRBJ2-5; maybe TRBD2 (5 bases). Trimming left V 0 bases short and J 5 bases short, with 19 bases between. Germline CDR1 LGHDT, CDR2 YNNKEL (reference sequence). The CDR3 covers 17 residues. DNA of the CDR3: TGTGCCAGCAGCCAAGATCGGGCGACTACCCGACGGGAGACCCAGTACTTC. It translates to CASSQDRATTRRETQYF.

J is TRBJ1-3 and V is TRBV9; D is possibly TRBD1 (5 bases). CDR3 length: 14 residues. CDR1 is SGDLS, CDR2 YYNGEE, per germline. Trimming cost V 2 bases and J 3 bases, with 9 bases left between them. As DNA, the CDR3 is TGTGCCAGCAGCGTCGGGGCTTTTGGAAACACCATATATTTT. Amino acid sequence: CASSVGAFGNTIYF.

The chain couples TRBV21-1 to TRBJ1-4; the D call in the table, TRBD1, was not verified against the DNA. TRBV21-1 is a pseudogene segment. The CDR3 has 11 amino acids. The CDR3 protein is CASSEQGFLFF. The CDR3 DNA sequence: TGTGCCAGCAGCGAACAGGGGTTCCTGTTTTTT.

The chain links TRBV6-5 to TRBJ2-3, with D possibly being TRBD2 (6 bases). The CDR3 runs 15 residues. V was cut by 6 bases and J by 4 bases, with 17 bases left in between. The V gene's germline CDR1 is MNHEY and CDR2 SVGAGI. CDR3 nucleotides: TGTGCCAGCAGCCCCCGGACTATAAACCCAGATACGCAGTATTTT. It encodes CASSPRTINPDTQYF.

The chain uses TRBV19 and TRBJ1-2, with D possibly TRBD1 on 5 matching bases. The germline gives CDR1 LNHDA, CDR2 SQIVND (reference sequence). V dropped 6 bases and J dropped 5 bases, with 22 bases sitting between them. This CDR3 region has 16 residues. This CDR3 reads CASSGYRGTGKYGYTF. DNA of the CDR3: TGTGCCAGTAGCGGTTACAGAGGGACCGGGAAGTATGGCTACACCTTC.

The rearrangement uses TRBV14 and TRBJ1-6, with TRBD1 as a possible D gene (5 bases). With 1 base removed from V and 11 bases from J, the gap between germline ends came to 12 bases. The CDR3 is 14 amino acids. Germline-derived CDR1 and CDR2 are SGHDN and FVKESK. CDR3 DNA sequence: TGTGCCAGCAGCCAAGGAGGAGGGGTAACACCCCTCCACTTT. Translation gives CASSQGGGVTPLHF.

The V and J genes are TRBV5-1 and TRBJ1-2, with D unclear. Trimming pared 0 bases from V and 0 bases from J, leaving 12 bases between. The germline V gene has CDR1 SGHRS and CDR2 YFSETQ. This CDR3 has 16 amino acids. The CDR3 sequence is CASSLDPANTNYGYTF. The CDR3 nucleotides read TGCGCCAGCAGCTTGGATCCAGCGAATACTAACTATGGCTACACCTTC. Full variable domain (missing parts from reference TRBV5-1 and TRBJ1-2): KAGVTQTPRYLIKTRGQQVTLSCSPISGHRSVSWYQQTPGQGLQFLFEYFSETQRNKGNFPGRFSGRQFSNSRSEMNVSTLELGDSALYLCASSLDPANTNYGYTFGSGTRLTVV.

Written as DNA, the CDR3 is TGTGCCAGCAGCGTATACAGGGCCGGGGAGCTGTTTTTT. Its translation: CASSVYRAGELFF. The chain employs TRBV7-3 and TRBJ2-2; D is perhaps TRBD1 (6 bases). The germline CDR1 and CDR2 sequences are SGHTA and FQGTGA. The CDR3 extends over 13 amino acids. Trimming left V 5 bases short and J 6 bases short, with 10 bases between.

The gene calls are TRBV7-2 and TRBJ2-1; 9 bases are shared with TRBD1. V lost 5 bases to trimming and J lost 4 bases; unmatched junction nucleotides: 18. Germline CDR1 reads SGHTA; CDR2 reads FQGNSA. CDR3 size: 19 residues. CDR3 amino acids: CASSEGQGLGQRGYNEQFF. In DNA form, the CDR3 reads TGTGCCAGCAGCGAGGGACAGGGATTGGGTCAGCGTGGGTACAATGAGCAGTTCTTC.

Written as DNA, the CDR3 is TGTGCCTGGAGACGTCCGGGACAGGGGTGGGATACGCAGTATTTT. This gives the protein CAWRRPGQGWDTQYF. The V call is TRBV30, the J call TRBJ2-3; 10 bases match TRBD1. The CDR3 is made up of 15 amino acids. Germline V lookup: CDR1 GTSNPN, CDR2 SVGIG (reference sequence). V trimming: 3 bases; J trimming: 6 bases; junction bases outside the gene matches: 9.

The chain is built from TRBV7-3 and TRBJ2-5; D is uncertain. This CDR3 is 14 amino acids long. V shed 4 bases and J shed 5 bases, with 14 bases lying between them. CDR1 and CDR2 (germline): SGHTA, FQGTGA. CDR3: CASSSYGPWETQYF. For the CDR3, the DNA is TGTGCCAGCAGCTCCTATGGGCCTTGGGAGACCCAGTACTTC.

This clone was picked up one time. The chain combines TRBV6-4 with TRBJ1-1; D is unresolved. Germline CDR1 reads MRHNA; CDR2 reads SNTAGT. V lost 6 bases, J lost 0 bases, and 8 bases lay in between. The length of the CDR3 is 13 residues. The CDR3 here is CASSAEVNTEAFF. Here the CDR3 DNA reads TGTGCCAGCAGCGCCGAGGTGAACACTGAAGCTTTCTTT.

V usage is TRBV11-2 and J usage is TRBJ2-7; 8 bases map to TRBD2. CDR3 length equals 16 residues. Germline CDR1 and CDR2: SGHAT and FQNNGV. Losses at the gene ends were 0 bases for V and 6 bases for J; bases not matched to a gene: 10. The DNA of the CDR3 is TGTGCCAGCAGCTTAGATCGGGGGGGAAATCTCGGCGAGCAGTACTTC. Translating gives CASSLDRGGNLGEQYF.

The chain carries TRBV29-1 and TRBJ2-7; D could derive from TRBD1 or TRBD2 (5 bases each). Germline V lookup: CDR1 SQVTM, CDR2 ANQGSEA. V lost 7 bases, J lost 5 bases, and 18 bases lay in between. The CDR3 consists of 13 residues. CDR3 DNA: TGCAGCGCAATGAGGGACCTTGTGGACGAGCAGTACTTC. This encodes CSAMRDLVDEQYF.

The V gene is TRBV18, the J gene TRBJ1-2, with D unclear. Germline CDR1 KGHSH, CDR2 LQKENI. With 3 bases removed from V and 5 bases from J, the gap between germline ends came to 10 bases. The CDR3 runs 13 residues. For the CDR3, the DNA is TGTGCCAGCTCACCGGAGACCGTGTATGGCTACACCTTC. It translates to CASSPETVYGYTF.

The V and J genes are TRBV6-1 and TRBJ2-3; no definite D call. Germline CDR1 is MNHNS and CDR2 is SASEGT. Between the trimmed V and J ends, which lost 1 base and 7 bases, there was a span of 6 bases. The CDR3 loop spans 12 amino acids. The CDR3 region is CASSEVRNTQYF. CDR3 nucleotides: TGTGCCAGCAGTGAAGTGAGGAATACGCAGTATTTT.

The rearrangement links TRBV20-1 to TRBJ2-3; D gene uncertain. Trimming removed 2 bases at V and 6 bases at J, with 6 bases between. The CDR3 consists of 11 residues. Germline lookup yields CDR1 DFQATT and CDR2 SNEGSKA (reference sequence). CDR3 loop: CSARLRDTQYF. DNA for the CDR3: TGCAGTGCTAGACTCCGCGATACGCAGTATTTT.

This chain connects TRBV5-6 to TRBJ1-1, with D maybe TRBD1 (5 bases). Per germline, CDR1 SGHDT and CDR2 YYEEEE. CDR3 length: 15 amino acids. The V and J ends lost 6 bases and 6 bases respectively, with 21 bases between them. The CDR3 DNA sequence: TGTGCCAGCATGCCCGCCAGGGCCTCTGGGTCTGAAGCTTTCTTT. This gives the protein CASMPARASGSEAFF. The complete variable domain, with remaining parts taken from reference TRBV5-6 and TRBJ1-1, reads DAGVTQSPTHLIKTRGQQVTLRCSPKSGHDTVSWYQQALGQGPQFIFQYYEEEERQRGNFPDRFSGHQFPNYSSELNVNALLLGDSALYLCASMPARASGSEAFFGQGTRLTVV.

The rearrangement joins TRBV6-1 to TRBJ1-2, with 7 nucleotides matching TRBD1. Losses at the gene ends were 2 bases for V and 4 bases for J; bases not matched to a gene: 13. Germline loops: CDR1 MNHNS, CDR2 SASEGT. The length of the CDR3 is 17 residues. CDR3 sequence: CASSEQSTGGGVYGYTF. The CDR3 DNA reads as TGTGCCAGCAGTGAACAAAGTACGGGAGGGGGCGTCTATGGCTACACCTTC.

The chain couples TRBV3-1 (or the pseudogene TRBV3-2) to TRBJ2-1; 7 positions match TRBD1. CDR1 LGHDT and CDR2 YNNKEL come from the germline V gene (reference sequence). The CDR3 spans 17 residues. J gave up 6 bases and V 3 bases, and 14 bases lay outside the gene matches. The CDR3 is CASSHDSPGTVLNEQFF. The CDR3 DNA follows: TGTGCCAGCAGCCACGATTCCCCCGGGACAGTTCTCAATGAGCAGTTCTTC.

V usage is TRBV5-4 and J usage is TRBJ1-1; D gene ambiguous. Germline CDR1 reads SGHNT; CDR2 reads YYREEE (reference sequence). The CDR3 covers 14 residues. Trimming removed 0 bases at V and 1 base at J, with 7 bases between. This CDR3 is CASSLAGQNTEAFF. The CDR3 DNA reads TGTGCCAGCAGCTTGGCCGGGCAGAACACTGAAGCTTTCTTT. Full variable domain (remainder filled in from reference TRBV5-4 and TRBJ1-1): ETGVTQSPTHLIKTRGQQVTLRCSSQSGHNTVSWYQQALGQGPQFIFQYYREEENGRGNFPPRFSGLQFPNYSSELNVNALELDDSALYLCASSLAGQNTEAFFGQGTRLTVV.

A single count supports this clone. The V gene is TRBV7-3, the J gene TRBJ2-1; D may correspond to TRBD1 or TRBD2 (5 bases each). Germline lookup yields CDR1 SGHTA and CDR2 FQGTGA. Trimming took 5 bases from V and 4 from J, leaving 21 bases between them. The CDR3 is 17 residues long. The CDR3 sequence: CASSPENGRGPYNEQFF. The CDR3 region has the DNA TGTGCCAGCAGCCCCGAGAACGGCCGGGGACCTTACAATGAGCAGTTCTTC.

The V call is TRBV5-1, the J call TRBJ2-7; TRBD1 agrees at 9 bases. Germline V CDR1 and CDR2: SGHRS, YFSETQ. The CDR3 totals 14 residues. J gave up 6 bases and V 1 base, and 5 bases lay outside the gene matches. CDR3 amino acids: CASSLTGGSLEQYF. CDR3 sequence (DNA): TGCGCCAGCAGCTTGACAGGGGGCTCTCTCGAGCAGTACTTC.

The CDR3 DNA is TGTGCCAGCAGTTTTAGGGGGATCGGGGAGCTGTTTTTT. Amino acid sequence: CASSFRGIGELFF. The chain employs TRBV3-1 (or the pseudogene TRBV3-2) and TRBJ2-2, with D possibly TRBD1 on 6 matching bases. V lost 6 bases and J lost 7, with 12 bases in between. The CDR3 has 13 residues. Germline V gene data show CDR1 as LGHDT and CDR2 as YNNKEL (reference sequence).